The 18 T cell receptor beta chains in this list originate from one sample, sequenced in a study of T cells expressing NK-cell markers. For each CDR3 protein, TCRdb gives one entry from its re-call of the 5' RACE reads, without DNA. The sample table sets out about 140,000 distinct CDR3 sequences. Sequencing was carried out using blood T cells: a sorted CD56 or NKG2C T cell subset, CD4+ or CD8+ T cells, or bulk PBMC T cells (not recorded which). Receptors originate from a man aged 18-30 years in good health.

The CDR3 region is CASSLPDRGSTDTQYF. J is TRBJ2-3 and V is TRBV7-6; TCRdb indicates TRBD1, and absent DNA this call remains unverified. The CDR3 runs to 16 residues. Germline lookup yields CDR1 SGHVS and CDR2 FNYEAQ.

V usage is TRBV18 and J usage is TRBJ2-2; TCRdb gives TRBD1 as the D gene, but with no DNA this cannot be confirmed. Germline V gene lookup returns CDR1 KGHSH and CDR2 LQKENI. This CDR3 spans 16 amino acids. CDR3 region: CASSPMTETNTGELFF.

The chain uses TRBV10-2 and TRBJ1-1. The CDR3 contains 12 residues. From germline, CDR1 is WSHSY and CDR2 SAAADI. CDR3: CASSYTNTEAFF.

The gene calls are TRBV6-2 or TRBV6-3 and TRBJ2-3. Looked up from germline, CDR1 is MNHEY and CDR2 is SVGEGT. This CDR3 has 15 amino acids. The CDR3 sequence: CASSPFRGSTDTQYF.

The rearrangement joins TRBV12-5 to TRBJ2-5; TCRdb's D call of TRBD1 is untestable without DNA. The CDR3 extends over 12 amino acids. The V gene's germline CDR1 is LGHNT and CDR2 FRNRAP. The CDR3 protein is CASTPGQETQYF. Based on the CDR3 plus reference TRBV12-5 and TRBJ2-5, the full variable domain is DARVTQTPRHKVTEMGQEVTMRCQPILGHNTVFWYRQTMMQGLELLAYFRNRAPLDDSGMPKDRFSAEMPDATLATLKIQPSEPRDSAVYFCASTPGQETQYFGPGTRLLVL.

The rearrangement joins TRBV29-1 to TRBJ2-1; TCRdb gives TRBD2 as the D gene, but with no DNA this cannot be confirmed. Looked up from germline, CDR1 is SQVTM and CDR2 is ANQGSEA. This CDR3 spans 14 amino acids. The CDR3 loop is CSVVLLDSYNEQFF.

V and J are TRBV28 and TRBJ2-7; no DNA is available, so the TRBD1 call from TCRdb remains unchecked. Germline V gives CDR1 MDHEN, CDR2 SYDVKM. CDR3 length: 15 residues. The CDR3 loop is CASSFPDPHLYEQYF.

CDR3: CATSDRLAGADNEQFF. This chain uses TRBV24-1 with TRBJ2-1; lacking DNA, the TRBD2 call made by TCRdb goes unchecked. This CDR3 comprises 16 residues. The germline CDR1 and CDR2 sequences are KGHDR and SFDVKD.

The gene calls are TRBV7-2 and TRBJ2-1; TCRdb picks TRBD2, but there is no DNA to check that call. The CDR3 length is 16 residues. Germline assignment: CDR1 SGHTA and CDR2 FQGNSA. CDR3 region: CASSLASGGRNSEQFF. The full variable domain, in which reference TRBV7-2 and TRBJ2-1 provide the parts outside the CDR3, is GAGVSQSPSNKVTEKGKDVELRCDPISGHTALYWYRQSLGQGLEFLIYFQGNSAPDKSGLPSDRFSAERTGGSVSTLTIQRTQQEDSAVYLCASSLASGGRNSEQFFGPGTRLTVL.

This chain joins TRBV19 and TRBJ2-1; with no DNA, the TCRdb D assignment of TRBD2 cannot be verified. Germline CDR1 LNHDA, CDR2 SQIVND (reference sequence). This CDR3 has 15 amino acids. The CDR3 loop reads CASSIAGGWYNEQFF.

V and J are TRBV29-1 and TRBJ1-6; TCRdb proposes TRBD1, but this gene call is untestable without DNA. The CDR3 totals 13 residues. Looked up from germline, CDR1 is SQVTM and CDR2 is ANQGSEA. The CDR3 reads CSVVLDRDSPLHF.

The chain joins TRBV6-1 to TRBJ2-7; lacking DNA, the TRBD2 call made by TCRdb goes unchecked. This CDR3 spans 11 amino acids. CDR1 is MNHNS and CDR2 is SASEGT in the germline V gene. The CDR3 region is CASGLYSEQYF.

The chain has TRBV18 and TRBJ1-1. CDR1 is KGHSH, CDR2 LQKENI, per germline. The CDR3 consists of 13 residues. The CDR3 sequence is CASSPAVNTEAFF.

V gene TRBV5-1 combines with J gene TRBJ2-1; the D call from TCRdb, TRBD1, cannot be confirmed without DNA. This CDR3 is 17 amino acids long. Germline V gene lookup returns CDR1 SGHRS and CDR2 YFSETQ. CDR3 sequence: CASSLGVGDWKYNEQFF.

The chain links TRBV6-1 to TRBJ2-7; TCRdb's assignment of TRBD2 cannot be checked, as there is no DNA. This CDR3 comprises 14 residues. Germline V gives CDR1 MNHNS, CDR2 SASEGT. This CDR3 is CASSPGLDTYEQYF.

The chain employs TRBV25-1 and TRBJ1-6; TCRdb's D call of TRBD1 is untestable without DNA. The germline CDR1 and CDR2 sequences are MGHDK and SYGVNS. There are 19 residues in the CDR3. CDR3 amino acids: CASSGRDTLLSSYNSPLHF.

The CDR3 is CASSPLGRAYEQYF. The chain combines TRBV7-8 with TRBJ2-7. Germline CDR1 and CDR2: SGHVS and FQNEAQ. The CDR3 length is 14 residues.

J is TRBJ2-1 and V is TRBV4-1; TCRdb reports TRBD2, a call that lacks DNA to check it against. Per germline, CDR1 MGHRA and CDR2 YSYEKL. This CDR3 has 16 amino acids. The CDR3 region is CASSQESVAGYNEQFF.